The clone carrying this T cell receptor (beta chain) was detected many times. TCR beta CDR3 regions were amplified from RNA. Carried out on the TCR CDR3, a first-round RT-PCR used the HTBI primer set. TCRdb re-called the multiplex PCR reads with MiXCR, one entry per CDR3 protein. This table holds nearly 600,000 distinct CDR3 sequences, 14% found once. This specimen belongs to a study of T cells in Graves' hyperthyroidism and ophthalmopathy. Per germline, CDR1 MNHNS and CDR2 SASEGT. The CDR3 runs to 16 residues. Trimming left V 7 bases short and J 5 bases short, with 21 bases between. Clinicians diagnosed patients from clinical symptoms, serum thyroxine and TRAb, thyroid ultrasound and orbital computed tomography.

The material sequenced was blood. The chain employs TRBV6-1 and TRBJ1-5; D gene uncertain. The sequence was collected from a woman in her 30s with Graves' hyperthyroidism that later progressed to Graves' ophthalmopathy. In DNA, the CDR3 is TGTGCCAGCACTTACGATCGGGCCCTTCCACATCAGCCCCAGCATTTT. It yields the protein CASTYDRALPHQPQHF.